The clone carrying this T cell receptor beta chain was detected only a few times. The antigen is unknown. The entry originates in a study of cytomegalovirus exposure and HLA in healthy donors. In the study overall: Inside one of the first data releases sat about 85 million unique TCRs taken from HLA-typed donors. Findings and caveats of the study: Researchers reported in a later analysis that a missense DCLRE1C variant was tied to TCR beta V- and J-gene trimming.

PCR amplification relied on 60 Vbeta primers (plus 13 Jbeta primers). Profiling relied on immunoSEQ multiplex PCR, and the TCRdb table lists in-frame clones only, not all of them. Seen here are about 130,000 clones, 76% observed once, and the top ten hold roughly 3%. V gave up 2 bases and J gave up 3 bases; unmatched junction bases: 4. Per germline, CDR1 MNHNS and CDR2 SASEGT. There are 15 residues in the CDR3. This rearrangement joins TRBV6-1 to TRBJ2-3; 8 bases are a match to TRBD1. The clonotype comes from a man between 40 and 49 years old in good health and CMV-seronegative. The sample comprised PBMCs. The CDR3 is CASSEQGARTDTQYF. CDR3 sequence (DNA): TGTGCCAGCAGTGAACAGGGGGCAAGGACAGATACGCAGTATTTT.